This TCR beta chain emerged from a study of shared clonotypes between healthy human individuals. Study-wide results and limits: Among the subsets, naive ones generally showed larger estimated richness than memory ones.

Positively selected for CCR7, the CD45RO-negative cells used as naive CD8 cells excluded terminally differentiated effector memory CD45RA+ cells. Comment on this clone: Its matching antigen is unknown.

Profiled with immunoSEQ multiplex PCR; TCRdb holds only in-frame clones, not every one. Altogether roughly 2.1 million clones are present, about 93% being singletons, with the ten largest covering more than 1.5%. Trimming pared 3 bases from V and 12 bases from J, leaving 9 bases between. The CDR3 runs to 12 residues. CDR1 is MNHEY and CDR2 is SMNVEV in the germline V gene (reference sequence). V is TRBV27 and J is TRBJ2-6; D perhaps matches TRBD2 (5 bases). The receptor comes from a young man in good health. Some clones in this sample may be carry-over from other donors' samples. The sample comprised naive CD8+ T cells from PBMCs. The DNA for the CDR3 is TGTGCCAGCAGTTTCGACTATAGCGTCCTGACTTTC. This gives the protein CASSFDYSVLTF.